These 28 T cell receptor beta chains came from one sample sequenced in a study of blood T cell repertoires in COVID-19. Profiling relied on immunoSEQ multiplex PCR, and the TCRdb table lists in-frame clones only, not all of them. The sample includes approximately 350,000 clones, under 85% seen only once; the top ten take approximately 5%. Sequencing was done on a sample of PBMCs or T cells enriched from blood (not recorded which). Receptor source: a woman between 45 and 60 years old who had recovered from COVID-19.

J is TRBJ2-1 and V is TRBV30, with D perhaps matching TRBD2 (6 bases). This CDR3 region has 14 residues. V was trimmed by 5 bases and J by 3 bases, leaving 14 bases between them. The germline V gene has CDR1 GTSNPN and CDR2 SVGIG (reference sequence). Written as DNA, the CDR3 is TGTGCCTGGGCCCAGGGACTCCACTACAATGAGCAGTTCTTC. Its protein is CAWAQGLHYNEQFF.

The chain is built from TRBV19 and TRBJ1-2; 8 bases line up with TRBD1. CDR1 LNHDA and CDR2 SQIVND come from the germline V gene (reference sequence). This CDR3 comprises 18 residues. With 2 bases clipped from V and 4 bases from J, the junction kept 15 bases outside the gene matches. The CDR3 DNA sequence: TGTGCCAGTAGTATATATCTGGACAGGGCGACCAAGGGCTATGGCTACACCTTC. Protein: CASSIYLDRATKGYGYTF.

The V and J genes are TRBV14 and TRBJ2-2, with TRBD2 as a possible D gene (5 bases). The CDR3 contains 15 residues. V lost 4 bases and J lost 0, with 9 bases in between. Germline V gives CDR1 SGHDN, CDR2 FVKESK. The CDR3 here is CASSRGGPNTGELFF. In DNA, the CDR3 is TGTGCCAGCAGCCGAGGAGGTCCGAACACCGGGGAGCTGTTTTTT.

This clone appeared a single time. The rearrangement joins TRBV12-5 to TRBJ1-5; D is perhaps TRBD1 (5 bases). The germline V and J ends were trimmed by 5 bases and 5 bases, with 7 bases remaining between them. The germline V gene encodes CDR1 LGHNT and CDR2 FRNRAP. The CDR3 covers 12 residues. CDR3 in amino acids: CASGPGDQPQHF. The CDR3 DNA reads TGTGCTAGTGGTCCGGGGGATCAGCCCCAGCATTTT.

The chain has TRBV25-1 and TRBJ1-1, with 7 bases lining up with TRBD1. This CDR3 has 13 amino acids. Trimming cost V 8 bases and J 5 bases; bases outside gene matches: 8. Per germline, CDR1 MGHDK and CDR2 SYGVNS. The CDR3 is CASFSGGATEAFF. CDR3 coding DNA: TGTGCCAGCTTTTCAGGGGGTGCGACTGAAGCTTTCTTT. The full variable domain, rest sourced from reference TRBV25-1 and TRBJ1-1, is EADIYQTPRYLVIGTGKKITLECSQTMGHDKMYWYQQDPGMELHLIHYSYGVNSTEKGDLSSESTVSRIRTEHFPLTLESARPSHTSQYLCASFSGGATEAFFGQGTRLTVV.

The chain joins TRBV7-9 to TRBJ2-1, with 8 bases aligning to TRBD2. J gave up 10 bases and V 4 bases, and 12 bases lay outside the gene matches. CDR1 is SEHNR, CDR2 FQNEAQ, per germline (reference sequence). This CDR3 region has 15 residues. DNA for the CDR3: TGTGCCAGCAGCTCAGGACTAGCCCTTATACGCGAGCAGTTCTTC. Translating it yields CASSSGLALIREQFF.

The chain couples TRBV28 to TRBJ1-2; possibly TRBD1 for D (6 bases). The V end lost 3 bases, the J end lost 0 bases, and 14 bases lay between the germline ends. This CDR3 spans 16 amino acids. From germline, CDR1 is MDHEN and CDR2 SYDVKM. The CDR3 reads CASSFTGGPANYGYTF. DNA of the CDR3: TGTGCCAGCAGTTTTACGGGGGGCCCCGCTAACTATGGCTACACCTTC.

J is TRBJ1-1 and V is TRBV2; D is possibly TRBD1 (6 bases). Germline V CDR1 and CDR2: SNHLY, FYNNEI. With 8 bases removed from V and 5 bases from J, the gap between germline ends came to 21 bases. This CDR3 has 15 residues. CDR3 region: CASSGQPNGVTEAFF. CDR3 nucleotides: TGTGCCAGCTCTGGACAGCCAAACGGTGTTACTGAAGCTTTCTTT.

This clone was seen just once. This chain connects TRBV6-5 to TRBJ1-3; 9 bases align to TRBD1. This CDR3 contains 15 residues. Unmatched junction bases numbered 3, after V lost 6 bases and J lost 0 bases. Germline values: CDR1 MNHEY, CDR2 SVGAGI. The CDR3 nucleotides read TGTGCCAGCAGGGGGACAGGGCCCTCTGGAAACACCATATATTTT. Amino acid sequence: CASRGTGPSGNTIYF.

V gene TRBV19 combines with J gene TRBJ1-6; 8 nucleotides match TRBD1. V lost 5 bases and J lost 5; bases outside the gene matches: 5. This CDR3 has 15 residues. CDR1 is LNHDA, CDR2 SQIVND, per germline (reference sequence). In DNA form, the CDR3 reads TGTGCCAGTAGTCCCCGACAGGGGCATAATTCACCCCTCCACTTT. It codes for CASSPRQGHNSPLHF. The full variable domain, rest sourced from reference TRBV19 and TRBJ1-6, is DGGITQSPKYLFRKEGQNVTLSCEQNLNHDAMYWYRQDPGQGLRLIYYSQIVNDFQKGDIAEGYSVSREKKESFPLTVTSAQKNPTAFYLCASSPRQGHNSPLHFGNGTRLTVT.

The chain joins TRBV7-2 to TRBJ1-1; D is perhaps TRBD1 (5 bases). The germline CDR1 and CDR2 sequences are SGHTA and FQGNSA. The CDR3 is 13 residues long. The V gene lost 10 bases and the J gene lost 8 bases, with 20 bases spanning the gap. The CDR3 is CATLADTYREAFF. The CDR3 nucleotides are TGTGCCACACTAGCGGACACCTACAGAGAAGCTTTCTTT.

V gene TRBV11-2 combines with J gene TRBJ1-2; 9 nucleotides match TRBD1. With V trimmed by 1 base and J by 0 bases, 9 bases remained unmatched. CDR3 length equals 18 residues. CDR1 is SGHAT and CDR2 is FQNNGV in the germline V gene. The CDR3 sequence is CASSLAFRGQGPNYGYTF. The CDR3 region has the DNA TGTGCCAGCAGCTTAGCCTTTAGGGGACAGGGCCCTAACTATGGCTACACCTTC.

DNA of the CDR3: TGTGCCAGCAGTTCATTTCAGGGTTCCCACGAGCAGTACTTC. This codes for CASSSFQGSHEQYF. This chain connects TRBV7-9 to TRBJ2-7, with TRBD1 as a possible D gene (5 bases). The germline CDR1 and CDR2 sequences are SEHNR and FQNEAQ (reference sequence). This CDR3 has 14 amino acids. Trimming removed 6 bases at V and 5 bases at J, with 17 bases between. Variable domain in full (rest from reference TRBV7-9 and TRBJ2-7): DTGVSQNPRHKITKRGQNVTFRCDPISEHNRLYWYRQTLGQGPEFLTYFQNEAQLEKSRLLSDRFSAERPKGSFSTLEIQRTEQGDSAMYLCASSSFQGSHEQYFGPGTRLTVT.

Of note for this clone: A read error may account for a junction end that differs from germline. V usage is TRBV7-9 and J usage is TRBJ2-5, with 11 bases lining up with TRBD1. CDR1 and CDR2 from the germline V gene are SEHNR and FQNEAQ (reference sequence). The CDR3 spans 14 residues. CDR3: CASSRDRGVEAQYF. The CDR3 DNA reads TGTGCCAGCAGCAGGGACAGGGGGGTAGAGGCCCAGTACTTC. Drawing the rest from reference TRBV7-9 and TRBJ2-5, the complete variable domain is DTGVSQNPRHKITKRGQNVTFRCDPISEHNRLYWYRQTLGQGPEFLTYFQNEAQLEKSRLLSDRFSAERPKGSFSTLEIQRTEQGDSAMYLCASSRDRGVEAQYFGPGTRLLVL.

The CDR3 nucleotides read TGTGCCAGCAGCCCCAGTCTCAGGGTCCCTGGAAACACCATATATTTT. As protein: CASSPSLRVPGNTIYF. The chain uses TRBV9 and TRBJ1-3; tentative D call: TRBD1 (5 bases). The germline V gene encodes CDR1 SGDLS and CDR2 YYNGEE. The CDR3 covers 16 residues. The V gene lost 4 bases and the J gene lost 2 bases, with 16 bases spanning the gap.

Worth noting for this clone: Germline is not matched at one junction end, which may reflect a read error. This chain connects TRBV12-3 or TRBV12-4 to TRBJ1-2; 11 bases match TRBD1. CDR3 length: 13 amino acids. Written as DNA, the CDR3 is TGCGCAACAGGGACAGGGGGTTTCAATGGCTACACCTTC. Its protein is CATGTGGFNGYTF.

CDR3 in DNA: TGTGCCAGCAGCTTATTGGCGCCCACTTTGACTAGCGGGCCCGCTGAGCAGTTCTTC. Protein sequence: CASSLLAPTLTSGPAEQFF. The chain joins TRBV7-2 to TRBJ2-1; 10 bases line up with TRBD2. Germline-derived CDR1 and CDR2 are SGHTA and FQGNSA. The CDR3 runs 19 residues. Trimming at V came to 2 bases and at J to 9 bases, leaving 19 bases not matched to a gene.

The chain has TRBV11-2 and TRBJ1-4; no clear D. CDR1 is SGHAT, CDR2 FQNNGV, per germline. The length of the CDR3 is 15 residues. V lost 0 bases, J lost 0 bases, and 5 bases lay in between. For the CDR3, the DNA is TGTGCCAGCAGCTTAGACATTTCAACTAATGAAAAACTGTTTTTT. Translation gives CASSLDISTNEKLFF.

The CDR3: CASSLIASGSGANVLTF. The CDR3 nucleotides read TGTGCCAGCAGTTTAATAGCTTCGGGCTCTGGGGCCAACGTCCTGACTTTC. The V call is TRBV27, the J call TRBJ2-6; D remains ambiguous. V dropped 2 bases and J dropped 0 bases, with 11 bases sitting between them. The CDR3 totals 17 residues. Germline loops: CDR1 MNHEY, CDR2 SMNVEV (reference sequence). Full variable domain (rest looked up from reference TRBV27 and TRBJ2-6): EAQVTQNPRYLITVTGKKLTVTCSQNMNHEYMSWYRQDPGLGLRQIYYSMNVEVTDKGDVPEGYKVSRKEKRNFPLILESPSPNQTSLYFCASSLIASGSGANVLTFGAGSRLTVL.

V is TRBV5-1 and J is TRBJ2-7, with TRBD1 matching 7 bases. The trim removed 3 bases at V and 3 bases at J, leaving 9 bases unmatched. Germline V gene sequence: CDR1 SGHRS, CDR2 YFSETQ. The CDR3 is made up of 15 amino acids. This chain's CDR3 is CASSYSTGPSYEQYF. CDR3 sequence (DNA): TGCGCCAGCAGCTACTCGACAGGGCCGAGCTACGAGCAGTACTTC.

The CDR3 DNA reads TGCGCCAGCAGCCGCGGACAGCCGAACACTGAAGCTTTCTTT. It is translated as CASSRGQPNTEAFF. V gene TRBV5-1 combines with J gene TRBJ1-1; possibly TRBD1 for D (6 bases). Germline CDR1 is SGHRS and CDR2 is YFSETQ. This CDR3 region has 14 residues. With 4 bases removed from V and 1 base from J, the gap between germline ends came to 11 bases. Full variable domain (missing parts from reference TRBV5-1 and TRBJ1-1): KAGVTQTPRYLIKTRGQQVTLSCSPISGHRSVSWYQQTPGQGLQFLFEYFSETQRNKGNFPGRFSGRQFSNSRSEMNVSTLELGDSALYLCASSRGQPNTEAFFGQGTRLTVV.

The V and J genes are TRBV12-3 or TRBV12-4 and TRBJ1-2; TRBD1 agrees at 7 bases. V lost 6 bases to trimming and J lost 5 bases; unmatched junction nucleotides: 6. The CDR3 length is 13 residues. The CDR3 region is CASSPTGPYGYTF. The CDR3 DNA sequence: TGTGCCAGCAGCCCGACAGGGCCGTATGGCTACACCTTC.

J is TRBJ2-7 and V is TRBV30, with TRBD1 matching 8 bases. CDR1 GTSNPN and CDR2 SVGIG come from the germline V gene (reference sequence). Trimming took 4 bases from V and 7 from J; bases not matched to a gene: 3. This CDR3 comprises 11 residues. The CDR3 loop is CAWIRGREQYF. CDR3 DNA: TGTGCCTGGATCAGGGGGCGAGAGCAGTACTTC.

The table lists this clone with a few counts. This rearrangement joins TRBV5-5 to TRBJ2-3, with 11 positions matching TRBD2. This CDR3 comprises 18 residues. Germline loops: CDR1 SGHKS, CDR2 YYEKEE (reference sequence). J gave up 6 bases and V 1 base, and 13 bases lay outside the gene matches. The CDR3 loop is CASSLNLSPLAGGDTQYF. DNA for the CDR3: TGTGCCAGCAGCTTGAATTTGTCCCCCCTAGCGGGGGGTGATACGCAGTATTTT.

With regard to this clone: Other nucleotide sequences from this sample produce the same CDR3. The chain employs TRBV3-1 (or the pseudogene TRBV3-2) and TRBJ2-7; D is undetermined. Per the germline V gene, CDR1 is LGHDT and CDR2 is YNNKEL (reference sequence). The V end was cut by 1 base, the J end by 4 bases, with 2 bases between. This CDR3 contains 11 residues. The CDR3 nucleotides read TGTGCCAGCAGCCAAGCGTACGAGCAGTACTTC. Amino acids: CASSQAYEQYF.

The chain joins TRBV30 to TRBJ1-5; 7 bases agree with TRBD1. The CDR3 is made up of 15 amino acids. Germline V gene data show CDR1 as GTSNPN and CDR2 as SVGIG (reference sequence). The J segment lost 1 base and the V segment lost 3 bases, leaving 6 bases of the junction unmatched. The CDR3 DNA reads as TGTGCCTGGAGCCCTATGGGACAGAGCAATCAGCCCCAGCATTTT. It translates to CAWSPMGQSNQPQHF.

This clone was seen a handful of times. The chain has TRBV6-2 or TRBV6-3 and TRBJ1-4, with D possibly matching TRBD1 (6 bases). Germline V gene data show CDR1 as MNHEY and CDR2 as SVGEGT. V was clipped by 5 bases and J by 2 bases, with 24 bases between them. The CDR3 has 19 amino acids. This CDR3 is CASSNLLRRGATTNEKLFF. The DNA for the CDR3 is TGTGCCAGCAGTAACCTCCTTCGCAGGGGAGCAACGACTAATGAAAAACTGTTTTTT.

This chain links TRBV7-3 with TRBJ2-7; the D gene is possibly TRBD1 (6 bases). V lost 0 bases and J 4 bases, leaving 13 bases between the germline ends. The CDR3 runs 15 residues. Germline loops: CDR1 SGHTA, CDR2 FQGTGA. The CDR3 nucleotides are TGTGCCAGCAGCTTAACGGGCAGGGGCGGATACGAGCAGTACTTC. Residues: CASSLTGRGGYEQYF.